This is a list of T cell receptor beta chains from one sample in a study of blood T cells in healthy people across ages. MiXCR, applied by TCRdb to the 5' RACE reads, yields one record per CDR3 protein. The profile shows roughly 1.9 million distinct CDR3 sequences, approximately 39% of them singletons. The specimen sequenced was blood. These receptors came from a human donor in good health. Both conserved end residues are part of each CDR3. D genes are given only for firm matches. For some rows the clone size is stated as once, few or many, or as a class when expanded; others skip it.

few | . | 14 | TRBJ1-5 | TRBV27 | TGTGCCAGCAGTTGGGGAGGGCCCGATCAGCCCCAGCATTTT | CASSWGGPDQPQHF
. | . | 14 | TRBJ1-4 | TRBV7-8 | TGTGCCAGCAGCCCACGGGCCCATAATGAAAAACTGTTTTTT | CASSPRAHNEKLFF
many | TRBD2 | 15 | TRBJ2-4 | TRBV28 | TGTGCCAGCAGTGAAGCCGGGACTAGCGGAAACATTCAGTACTTC | CASSEAGTSGNIQYF
. | . | 11 | TRBJ2-5 | TRBV6-6 | TGTGCCAGCAGTTACCTTCAGGCCCAGTACTTC | CASSYLQAQYF
. | . | 14 | TRBJ2-3 | TRBV29-1 | TGCAGCGTTGGCCCTGGGGGTTACACAGATACGCAGTATTTT | CSVGPGGYTDTQYF
. | TRBD1 | 19 | TRBJ1-1 | TRBV7-9 | TGTGCCAGCAGCTTAGCGGTCCGGCAGGGGGCAGGTTTCAACACTGAAGCTTTCTTT | CASSLAVRQGAGFNTEAFF
. | . | 16 | TRBJ2-4 | TRBV5-1 | TGCGCCAGCAGCACGGGGACATTCCGAGCCAAAAACATTCAGTACTTC | CASSTGTFRAKNIQYF
. | . | 16 | TRBJ1-5 | TRBV7-2 | TGTGCCAGCAGCTTAGCAGGGGCAGGGAGCAATCAGCCCCAGCATTTT | CASSLAGAGSNQPQHF
. | . | 13 | TRBJ2-5 | TRBV6-1 | TGTGCCAGCATCCCAGGGTTTCAAGAGACCCAGTACTTC | CASIPGFQETQYF
. | TRBD1 | 14 | TRBJ2-5 | TRBV29-1 | TGCAGCTTTAGGACAGGGGGCGTCCAAGAGACCCAGTACTTC | CSFRTGGVQETQYF
. | TRBD1 | 13 | TRBJ1-5 | TRBV20-1 | TGCAGTGCTGGCGGACAGGGCGGGAAGCCCCAGCATTTT | CSAGGQGGKPQHF
few | . | 14 | TRBJ2-5 | TRBV15 | TGTGCCACCAGCAGAGATAACGGGGAAGAGACCCAGTACTTC | CATSRDNGEETQYF
. | . | 15 | TRBJ2-5 | TRBV7-2 | TGTGCCAGCAACGAACAACCCGGTGGAAAAGAGACCCAGTACTTC | CASNEQPGGKETQYF
. | . | 16 | TRBJ1-1 | TRBV7-2 | TGTGCCAGCAGCTCTCAGGGGCATCGTTTTAACACTGAAGCTTTCTTT | CASSSQGHRFNTEAFF
. | . | 13 | TRBJ1-2 | TRBV11-3 | TGTGCCAGCAGCGACGGGGGAATGGGGGGCTACACCTTC | CASSDGGMGGYTF
. | . | 14 | TRBJ1-5 | TRBV20-1 | TGCAGTGCTAGAGTCGGGCAGTACAATCAGCCCCAGCATTTT | CSARVGQYNQPQHF
. | . | 14 | TRBJ2-1 | TRBV20-1 | TGCAGTGCCCCGAAGGAGGGGATAATCAATGAGCAGTTCTTC | CSAPKEGIINEQFF
few | . | 17 | TRBJ2-1 | TRBV6-2/TRBV6-3 | TGTGCCAGCGATTCGCTAACCTATCCGGGGCAGTACAATGAGCAGTTCTTC | CASDSLTYPGQYNEQFF
. | . | 11 | TRBJ1-2 | TRBV20-1 | TGCAGTGCTACTAGGGGCTATGGCTACACCTTC | CSATRGYGYTF
few | . | 14 | TRBJ1-1 | TRBV29-1 | TGCAGCGCCCCCCGGGCAGGATTGAACACTGAAGCTTTCTTT | CSAPRAGLNTEAFF
few | . | 17 | TRBJ2-1 | TRBV7-9 | TGTGCCAGCAGCCCCCCAGGGGTTATTAATATCGGCAATGAGCAGTTCTTC | CASSPPGVINIGNEQFF
. | TRBD1 | 17 | TRBJ1-2 | TRBV3-1 | TGTGCCAGCAGCCAAGTGGGGACAGGGGGCGCGCGTTGGGGCTACACCTTC | CASSQVGTGGARWGYTF
few | . | 12 | TRBJ1-1 | TRBV9 | TGTGCCAGCAGCCCCCCCGGGGCAGAAGCTTTCTTT | CASSPPGAEAFF
few | TRBD1 | 15 | TRBJ1-2 | TRBV28 | TGTGCCAGCAGTTTAACGGGGACAGGGCTCTATGGCTACACCTTC | CASSLTGTGLYGYTF
. | . | 13 | TRBJ1-1 | TRBV20-1 | TGCAGTGCCCTAATGACAGGGAACACTGAAGCTTTCTTT | CSALMTGNTEAFF
few | . | 16 | TRBJ1-3 | TRBV7-3 | TGTGCCAGCAGCTTAAATTCGGGCCACTCTGGAAACACCATATATTTT | CASSLNSGHSGNTIYF
few | . | 18 | TRBJ1-4 | TRBV5-5 | TGTGCCAGCAGCTTGATCGGGCTTCGAACAGCAACTAATGAAAAACTGTTTTTT | CASSLIGLRTATNEKLFF
. | . | 17 | TRBJ2-3 | TRBV20-1 | TGCAGTGCCGAAGGAGTTTTTCGGGGCCCTAGCACAGATACGCAGTATTTT | CSAEGVFRGPSTDTQYF
. | . | 13 | TRBJ1-5 | TRBV6-2/TRBV6-3 | TGTGCCAGCAGTGGTCCCGGTAATCGGCCCCAGCATTTT | CASSGPGNRPQHF
few | . | 15 | TRBJ2-7 | TRBV7-3 | TGTGCCAGCAGCCCGACTAGACAGGAGCCGTACGAGCAGTACTTC | CASSPTRQEPYEQYF
. | TRBD1 | 15 | TRBJ2-1 | TRBV7-2 | TGTGCCAGCAGCTTAGCGGGACAGGGGAGCAATGAGCAGTTCTTC | CASSLAGQGSNEQFF
. | . | 13 | TRBJ2-4 | TRBV20-1 | TGCAGTGCTAGATACAGTTTGAACAATGTGCAGTACTTC | CSARYSLNNVQYF
few | . | 16 | TRBJ2-1 | TRBV6-2/TRBV6-3 | TGTGCCAGCAGTTACCAGGGGAGGGGACCCTACAATGAGCAGTTCTTC | CASSYQGRGPYNEQFF
. | TRBD2 | 16 | TRBJ2-7 | TRBV12-3/TRBV12-4 | TGTGCCAGCAGTTCTGTTAGCGGGGCAAGCACCTACGAGCAGTACTTC | CASSSVSGASTYEQYF
. | . | 14 | TRBJ1-2 | TRBV15 | TGTGCCACCAGCAGAGACAGGGGTTCCTATGGCTACACCTTC | CATSRDRGSYGYTF
few | . | 16 | TRBJ2-5 | TRBV7-2 | TGTGCCAGCAGTCCCCGGAGGCTCGGGGACCAAGAGACCCAGTACTTC | CASSPRRLGDQETQYF
. | . | 14 | TRBJ2-4 | TRBV27 | TGTGCCAGCAGTTTTGGAACTACCCCGGGGGAGCAGTACTTC | CASSFGTTPGEQYF
. | . | 13 | TRBJ2-6 | TRBV2 | TGTGCCAGCACCTCGGGACGCTACAACGTCCTGACTTTC | CASTSGRYNVLTF
. | . | 11 | TRBJ2-4 | TRBV24-1 | TGTGCCACCAGTGATTCGTTTTCTCAGTACTTC | CATSDSFSQYF
few | . | 16 | TRBJ1-5 | TRBV27 | TGTGCCAGCAGTTTTTTGAGGCCGATAAGTAATCAGCCCCAGCATTTT | CASSFLRPISNQPQHF
. | . | 15 | TRBJ1-4 | TRBV5-5 | TGTGCCAGCAGCTACAGGGCTTCGACTAATGAAAAACTGTTTTTT | CASSYRASTNEKLFF
. | TRBD1 | 13 | TRBJ1-1 | TRBV6-5 | TGTGCCAGCAGGACAGGGTCGATCACTGGAGCTTTCTTT | CASRTGSITGAFF
few | . | 15 | TRBJ1-1 | TRBV7-3 | TGTGCCAGCAGCCCCCCAGGGAAAGGGTTCACTGAAGCTTTCTTT | CASSPPGKGFTEAFF
. | . | 15 | TRBJ2-7 | TRBV7-3 | TGTGCCAGCAGCCTATGGGGCGGGGGCCGTTACGAGCAGTACTTC | CASSLWGGGRYEQYF
few | . | 15 | TRBJ2-7 | TRBV9 | TGTGCCAGCAGCGGAGACCGGGACAACTCCTACGAGCAGTACTTC | CASSGDRDNSYEQYF
. | TRBD2 | 14 | TRBJ2-3 | TRBV7-9 | TGTGCCAGCAGCCTCCTCATCGGGGGGAGTACGCAGTATTTT | CASSLLIGGSTQYF
few | TRBD1 | 13 | TRBJ2-3 | TRBV29-1 | TGCAGCGGCGACAGGGGAGGAACAGATACGCAGTATTTT | CSGDRGGTDTQYF
. | . | 15 | TRBJ1-2 | TRBV4-1 | TGCGCCAGCAGCCAAGATCTGGACCCCATCTATGGCTACACCTTC | CASSQDLDPIYGYTF
few | . | 14 | TRBJ1-2 | TRBV10-3 | TGTGCCATCAGTGCTGTGGGAATTGACTATGGCTACACCTTC | CAISAVGIDYGYTF
. | TRBD2 | 13 | TRBJ2-2 | TRBV4-2 | TGTGCCAGCACTGAAGCGGGGACCGGGGAGCTGTTTTTT | CASTEAGTGELFF
. | . | 14 | TRBJ2-3 | TRBV29-1 | TGCAGCGTTCGAGATGGGCTCAGCACAGATACGCAGTATTTT | CSVRDGLSTDTQYF
. | . | 14 | TRBJ2-3 | TRBV4-3 | TGCGCCAGCAGCCAAGGGGGGATTCGAGATACGCAGTATTTT | CASSQGGIRDTQYF
. | TRBD1 | 14 | TRBJ2-7 | TRBV9 | TGTGCCAGCAGCGTAGACAGGGGGGACTACGAGCAGTACTTC | CASSVDRGDYEQYF